A single sample is the source of the 27 T cell receptor beta chains below, sequenced in a study of T cell repertoires in cytomegalovirus infection. Antigen specificity for these receptors is unknown. Each CDR3 protein is one row after TCRdb ran MiXCR on the reads. The sample lists around 770,000 distinct CDR3 sequences, almost 30% occurring once. This sample comprised cultured CD8+ T cells from PBMCs, obtained from culture after CMV antigen stimulation. All receptors derive from a human donor in good health (CMV status not recorded). Some clones in this sample may be carry-over from other donors' samples.

The chain links TRBV11-2 to TRBJ2-1, with D perhaps TRBD2 (6 bases). Germline V gives CDR1 SGHAT, CDR2 FQNNGV. V shed 0 bases and J shed 6 bases, with 18 bases lying between them. This CDR3 region has 17 residues. The CDR3 loop reads CASSLDPGVVLRNEQFF. CDR3 nucleotide sequence: TGTGCCAGCAGCTTAGACCCGGGGGTCGTCCTCCGCAATGAGCAGTTCTTC.

This clonotype has more than one count but fewer than ten. The gene calls are TRBV19 and TRBJ1-1; D is unclear. The germline gives CDR1 LNHDA, CDR2 SQIVND (reference sequence). The CDR3 is 14 amino acids. The V end was cut by 7 bases, the J end by 1 base, with 13 bases between. CDR3 in amino acids: CASTPPRGNTEAFF. The DNA of the CDR3 is TGTGCCAGTACTCCTCCCCGGGGGAACACTGAAGCTTTCTTT.

The V gene is TRBV20-1, the J gene TRBJ1-3, with TRBD1 matching 7 bases. The CDR3 is 11 amino acids. Germline CDR1 DFQATT, CDR2 SNEGSKA (reference sequence). The CDR3 DNA follows: TGCAGCACAGGGGACGGAAACACCATATATTTT. Its protein is CSTGDGNTIYF.

The chain employs TRBV19 and TRBJ1-1, with TRBD1 matching 8 bases. In germline, CDR1 is LNHDA, CDR2 SQIVND (reference sequence). Trimming took 1 base from V and 1 from J; bases not matched to a gene: 8. The CDR3 loop spans 17 amino acids. The CDR3 DNA reads as TGTGCCAGTAGTATAGTGGCCCCGGGGACAGGGAACACTGAAGCTTTCTTT. This sequence encodes CASSIVAPGTGNTEAFF.

This clonotype was detected many times. The CDR3 nucleotides read TGTGCCAGCAGCCCACGGCCAGCCCCCGGGGAGCTGTTTTTT. It yields the protein CASSPRPAPGELFF. The chain links TRBV7-8 to TRBJ2-2; D not certain. CDR1 SGHVS and CDR2 FQNEAQ come from the germline V gene. Trimming pared 5 bases from V and 6 bases from J, leaving 13 bases between. The length of the CDR3 is 14 residues.

This clonotype has a handful of counts. The rearrangement joins TRBV6-5 to TRBJ2-7, with TRBD1 matching over 8 bases. V dropped 0 bases and J dropped 3; count of bases not matched to a gene: 7. CDR3 length equals 16 residues. From germline, CDR1 is MNHEY and CDR2 SVGAGI. CDR3 DNA sequence: TGTGCCAGCAGTTACTCGAGCAGGGGGCTTTTCTACGAGCAGTACTTC. This codes for CASSYSSRGLFYEQYF.

Points on this clonotype: A much larger clone differs by one base, so this may be a read error. The rearrangement uses TRBV7-2 and TRBJ1-6; unclear D gene. The germline CDR1 and CDR2 sequences are SGHTA and FQGNSA. This CDR3 comprises 19 residues. V gave up 4 bases and J gave up 0 bases, with 19 bases separating them. CDR3 region: CASSSPGVGKSSYNSPLHF. The CDR3 nucleotides are TGTGCCAGCAGCTCACCCGGGGTAGGGAAAAGCTCCTATAATTCACCCCTCCACTTT.

This clonotype was counted a few times. The V and J genes are TRBV20-1 and TRBJ1-4; D is ambiguous. The germline V gene has CDR1 DFQATT and CDR2 SNEGSKA (reference sequence). Trimming pared 0 bases from V and 7 bases from J, leaving 18 bases between. This CDR3 spans 16 amino acids. CDR3 DNA sequence: TGCAGTGCTAGAGATACCCCTTACAGTGACGGTGAAAAACTGTTTTTT. Residues: CSARDTPYSDGEKLFF.

J is TRBJ2-7 and V is TRBV12-3 or TRBV12-4; no definite D call. This CDR3 has 13 residues. V shed 6 bases and J shed 5 bases, with 14 bases lying between them. The CDR3 DNA reads as TGTGCCAGCAGGCTTGGGAAGGTTGACGAGCAGTACTTC. It yields the protein CASRLGKVDEQYF.

This clonotype came up many times. The chain is built from TRBV7-2 and TRBJ2-2; unclear D gene. Trimming took 3 bases from V and 0 from J, leaving 14 bases between them. This CDR3 is 17 amino acids long. Germline CDR1 is SGHTA and CDR2 is FQGNSA. The CDR3 nucleotides are TGTGCCAGCAGCTTCCCCAGGCTGCACGCGAACACCGGGGAGCTGTTTTTT. It translates to CASSFPRLHANTGELFF.

The rearrangement links TRBV27 to TRBJ2-7; TRBD1 agrees at 10 bases. Germline CDR1 reads MNHEY; CDR2 reads SMNVEV (reference sequence). CDR3 size: 14 residues. V lost 5 bases, J lost 6 bases, and 7 bases stayed unmatched. CDR3 bases: TGTGCCAGCAGTCTCCGACAGGGGGCTCGCGAGCAGTACGTC. Residues: CASSLRQGAREQYV.

At least ten counts were recorded for this clonotype. V gene TRBV7-2 combines with J gene TRBJ2-1, with 7 bases matching TRBD2. The CDR3 sequence is 16 residues long. Trimming removed 2 bases from V and 3 bases from J; junction bases left unmatched: 7. Per the germline V gene, CDR1 is SGHTA and CDR2 is FQGNSA. The CDR3 reads CASSLSRWGGYNEQFF. CDR3 DNA sequence: TGTGCCAGCAGCTTAAGTAGGTGGGGGGGCTACAATGAGCAGTTCTTC.

The genes are TRBV9 and TRBJ2-1; weak D call: TRBD2 (5 bases). The V and J ends lost 0 bases and 5 bases respectively, with 15 bases between them. The CDR3 length is 16 residues. Germline V lookup: CDR1 SGDLS, CDR2 YYNGEE. The chain's CDR3 is CASSVAYSGIHNEQFF. CDR3 nucleotides: TGTGCCAGCAGCGTAGCCTATTCCGGGATCCACAATGAGCAGTTCTTC.

The chain has TRBV7-9 and TRBJ1-4; no definite D call. This CDR3 is built from 12 residues. In germline, CDR1 is SEHNR, CDR2 FQNEAQ (reference sequence). V was pared by 1 base and J by 8 bases, with 5 bases between. This CDR3 reads CASSLGYEKLFF. The CDR3 DNA reads as TGTGCCAGCAGCTTAGGCTACGAAAAACTGTTTTTT.

This chain links TRBV6-2 or TRBV6-3 with TRBJ2-3; perhaps TRBD2 as D (7 bases). Trimming took off 7 bases at V and 5 bases at J, with 22 bases between the two ends. Germline V gives CDR1 MNHEY, CDR2 SVGEGT. CDR3 length equals 16 residues. The CDR3 protein is CASTMLAGGARDTQYF. CDR3 sequence (DNA): TGTGCCAGCACGATGTTAGCTGGGGGGGCAAGAGATACGCAGTATTTT.

This clonotype was detected only once. The chain links TRBV9 to TRBJ2-3; D gene unclear. Trimming shortened V by 2 bases and J by 0 bases, and 10 bases separated the two germline ends. Per the germline V gene, CDR1 is SGDLS and CDR2 is YYNGEE. This CDR3 contains 15 residues. The CDR3 region is CASSVGQTSTDTQYF. DNA for the CDR3: TGTGCCAGCAGCGTGGGTCAGACGAGCACAGATACGCAGTATTTT.

This clonotype was observed at least ten times. This chain uses TRBV7-8 with TRBJ2-1; 8 bases align to TRBD2. This CDR3 is 14 amino acids long. The trim removed 4 bases at V and 11 bases at J, leaving 10 bases unmatched. Germline V gene sequence: CDR1 SGHVS, CDR2 FQNEAQ. The CDR3 DNA follows: TGTGCCAGCAGCTCTACGGGGGGGGGCCGAAAGCAGTTCTTC. Residues: CASSSTGGGRKQFF.

This clonotype was detected only a few times. CDR3 region: CASSQASGYEQYF. The CDR3 DNA is TGCGCCAGCAGCCAAGCATCGGGCTACGAGCAGTACTTC. This rearrangement joins TRBV4-1 to TRBJ2-7; D gene ambiguous. Trimming stripped 1 base from V and 3 bases from J, with 7 bases between. The germline V gene has CDR1 MGHRA and CDR2 YSYEKL. The length of the CDR3 is 13 residues.

The chain joins TRBV7-9 to TRBJ1-1, with D uncertain. Germline V gene lookup returns CDR1 SEHNR and CDR2 FQNEAQ (reference sequence). The CDR3 contains 14 residues. The V and J ends lost 2 bases and 1 base respectively, with 8 bases between them. CDR3 sequence reads: CASSLYAGNTEAFF. Here the CDR3 DNA reads TGTGCCAGCAGCTTATACGCGGGGAACACTGAAGCTTTCTTT.

J is TRBJ2-3 and V is TRBV6-6; D might be TRBD1 (5 bases). Germline V gene lookup returns CDR1 MNHNY and CDR2 SVGAGI (reference sequence). This CDR3 is 16 amino acids long. V lost 6 bases and J lost 0, with 16 bases in between. The CDR3 coding sequence is TGTGCCAGCAGCCCATCAAGGGGCCAAAGCACAGATACGCAGTATTTT. Translation: CASSPSRGQSTDTQYF.

The chain combines TRBV6-1 with TRBJ2-2; 11 positions agree with TRBD1. In germline, CDR1 is MNHNS, CDR2 SASEGT. The J segment lost 7 bases and the V segment lost 6 bases, leaving 1 base of the junction unmatched. CDR3 length: 13 residues. CDR3 in amino acids: CASRDRGHGELFF. The CDR3 DNA reads as TGTGCCAGCAGGGACAGGGGGCACGGGGAGCTGTTTTTT.

The sample holds a few counts of this clonotype. The chain combines TRBV25-1 with TRBJ1-2, with TRBD1 identical over 7 bases. J lost 4 bases, V lost 0 bases, and 17 bases had no gene match. The CDR3 totals 19 residues. Germline-derived CDR1 and CDR2 are MGHDK and SYGVNS. CDR3: CASSEYYSGTDGSVYGYTF. CDR3 DNA sequence: TGTGCCAGCAGTGAATATTACAGTGGGACAGACGGTTCCGTCTATGGCTACACCTTC.

The CDR3 protein is CATSSSRAGELFF. The CDR3 bases are TGTGCCACCAGCAGTTCTAGAGCCGGGGAGCTGTTTTTT. The chain carries TRBV15 and TRBJ2-2; D gene uncertain. CDR1 LNHNV and CDR2 YYDKDF come from the germline V gene (reference sequence). V gave up 3 bases and J gave up 6 bases, with 8 bases separating them. This CDR3 has 13 residues.

The table lists this clonotype with many counts. The rearrangement links TRBV7-6 to TRBJ2-3; possibly TRBD1 or TRBD2 for D (5 bases each). The ends were cut back, 1 base at V and 2 bases at J, with 10 bases in the middle. The length of the CDR3 is 15 residues. From germline, CDR1 is SGHVS and CDR2 FNYEAQ. The CDR3 is CASSLGDGFTDTQYF. The CDR3 nucleotides are TGTGCCAGCAGCTTAGGGGACGGCTTCACAGATACGCAGTATTTT.

The chain has TRBV7-6 and TRBJ2-3, with 8 bases lining up with TRBD2. This CDR3 contains 16 residues. CDR1 is SGHVS, CDR2 FNYEAQ, per germline. Losses at the gene ends were 4 bases for V and 3 bases for J; bases not matched to a gene: 9. CDR3: CASSSGGGAWTDTQYF. The CDR3 nucleotides are TGTGCCAGCAGCTCGGGAGGGGGGGCCTGGACAGATACGCAGTATTTT.

This clonotype was counted a few times. The chain carries TRBV5-5 and TRBJ2-7; 9 nucleotides match TRBD1. CDR1 and CDR2 from the germline V gene are SGHKS and YYEKEE (reference sequence). Trimming cost V 3 bases and J 6 bases; bases outside gene matches: 7. The length of the CDR3 is 14 residues. The CDR3 loop is CASSSTGTGSEQYF. In DNA form, the CDR3 reads TGTGCCAGCAGCTCTACCGGGACAGGGAGCGAGCAGTACTTC.

This clonotype was observed many times. The chain joins TRBV12-3 or TRBV12-4 to TRBJ2-1, with 11 bases fitting TRBD1. CDR3 length: 15 amino acids. V gave up 7 bases and J gave up 8 bases; unmatched junction bases: 10. The CDR3 region is CASNRRDRGLDEQFF. CDR3 coding DNA: TGTGCCAGCAACCGCCGGGACAGGGGGTTAGATGAGCAGTTCTTC.